The present T cell receptor beta chain was sequenced within a study of T cell responses to AZD1222 COVID-19 vaccine. Study-wide context: Doses given second, at about 4 or about 12 weeks, were pooled. Study outcomes and limitations: Most donors were white British, females outnumbered males, and clonal diversity was possibly underestimated.

V lost 0 bases and J lost 1; bases outside the gene matches: 3. The CDR3 runs to 16 residues. Germline V gene lookup returns CDR1 MNHNS and CDR2 SASEGT. This clone showed up just once. What it binds is unknown. Sequencing used immunoSEQ multiplex PCR; TCRdb keeps in-frame clones, though not all of them. This table has about 160,000 clones, about nine tenths appearing once. The sequencing here drew on peripheral blood, taken on day 0 of AZD1222 vaccination. The J gene is TRBJ1-1, the V gene TRBV6-1, with 9 positions matching TRBD1. The receptor comes from an adult in good health. The CDR3 nucleotides are TGTGCCAGCAGTGAAGCGGTGGGACAGGGGAACACTGAAGCTTTCTTT. Its translation: CASSEAVGQGNTEAFF.